A single sample is the source of the 24 T cell receptor beta chains below, sequenced in a study of cytomegalovirus exposure and HLA in healthy donors. PCR involved 60 Vbeta and 13 Jbeta primers. Sequencing used immunoSEQ multiplex PCR; TCRdb keeps in-frame clones, though not all of them. Of some 180,000 clones detected, approximately 70% appear once; the ten largest clones hold roughly 5.2%. Specimen: PBMCs. The source of these receptors is a woman between 18 and 29 years old in good health and CMV-seropositive.

The chain carries TRBV28 and TRBJ2-7; 9 nucleotides line up with TRBD2. The germline gives CDR1 MDHEN, CDR2 SYDVKM. There are 16 residues in the CDR3. Unmatched junction bases numbered 12, after V lost 8 bases and J lost 1 base. The chain's CDR3 is CASRTIKRGASYEQYF. The CDR3 bases are TGTGCCAGCCGAACCATAAAGCGGGGGGCTTCCTACGAGCAGTACTTC.

The V gene is TRBV6-6, the J gene TRBJ1-4; TRBD1 matches at 9 bases. The trim removed 2 bases at V and 8 bases at J, leaving 6 bases unmatched. CDR1 MNHNY and CDR2 SVGAGI come from the germline V gene (reference sequence). CDR3 length: 15 amino acids. The CDR3 bases are TGTGCCAGCAGTTACCCGGGACAGGGTTCAGAAAAACTGTTTTTT. Translated: CASSYPGQGSEKLFF.

V and J are TRBV28 and TRBJ1-6; D is possibly TRBD1 (6 bases). In germline, CDR1 is MDHEN, CDR2 SYDVKM. This CDR3 is built from 14 residues. The ends were cut back, 6 bases at V and 7 bases at J, with 13 bases in the middle. Written as DNA, the CDR3 is TGTGCCAGCAGGCCCGGACAGTTAAATTCACCCCTCCACTTT. As protein: CASRPGQLNSPLHF.

The chain has TRBV30 and TRBJ1-5; TRBD1 might be the D (6 bases). CDR3 length: 14 residues. Trimming took 5 bases from V and 2 from J, leaving 13 bases between them. Germline V gene lookup returns CDR1 GTSNPN and CDR2 SVGIG (reference sequence). CDR3 DNA: TGTGCCTGGGATTCACCAGGGGGCAATCAGCCCCAGCATTTT. It codes for CAWDSPGGNQPQHF.

The V gene is TRBV30, the J gene TRBJ2-7; D not resolved. CDR3 length: 12 residues. Looked up from germline, CDR1 is GTSNPN and CDR2 is SVGIG (reference sequence). The germline V and J ends were trimmed by 2 bases and 6 bases, with 11 bases remaining between them. The CDR3: CAWSKAGSEQYF. The CDR3 DNA is TGTGCCTGGAGTAAGGCAGGCTCCGAGCAGTACTTC. The variable domain in full, completed from reference TRBV30 and TRBJ2-7, reads SQTIHQWPATLVQPVGSPLSLECTVEGTSNPNLYWYRQAAGRGLQLLFYSVGIGQISSEVPQNLSASRPQDRQFILSSKKLLLSDSGFYLCAWSKAGSEQYFGPGTRLTVT.

Note on this clone: The identical CDR3 is also encoded by other nucleotide sequences in the sample. The chain joins TRBV7-2 to TRBJ1-3; 7 positions match TRBD1. The ends lost 4 bases at V and 2 bases at J; junction bases unmatched: 2. Germline lookup yields CDR1 SGHTA and CDR2 FQGNSA. The CDR3 contains 14 residues. The CDR3 loop is CASSSQGTGNTIYF. CDR3 bases: TGTGCCAGCAGCTCACAGGGGACTGGAAACACCATATATTTT.

This clone was seen a handful of times. Relative to the germline gene, one junction end is altered; a read error may explain this. V gene TRBV6-5 combines with J gene TRBJ2-1; 12 bases fit TRBD2. Germline lookup yields CDR1 MNHEY and CDR2 SVGAGI. The CDR3 is 15 residues long. CDR3 protein: CASSDSSGGANEQFF. The CDR3 nucleotides are TGTGCCAGCAGTGACTCTAGCGGGGGGGCCAATGAGCAGTTCTTC.

This chain uses TRBV30 with TRBJ2-1; D may be TRBD2 (5 bases). CDR1 and CDR2 from the germline V gene are GTSNPN and SVGIG (reference sequence). The V gene lost 8 bases and the J gene lost 11 bases, with 16 bases spanning the gap. The CDR3 is 11 amino acids. The CDR3 reads CAGLDGIQQFF. DNA of the CDR3: TGTGCCGGACTCGATGGGATTCAGCAGTTCTTC. Together with reference TRBV30 and TRBJ2-1, the CDR3 gives the full variable domain: SQTIHQWPATLVQPVGSPLSLECTVEGTSNPNLYWYRQAAGRGLQLLFYSVGIGQISSEVPQNLSASRPQDRQFILSSKKLLLSDSGFYLCAGLDGIQQFFGPGTRLTVL.

The genes are TRBV5-6 and TRBJ1-5; possible D gene TRBD1, 6 bases. Germline CDR1 SGHDT, CDR2 YYEEEE. The CDR3 runs to 15 residues. V was shortened by 2 bases and J by 4 bases, with 13 bases between the two germline ends. Here the CDR3 reads CASSLRFQGNQPQHF. CDR3 in DNA: TGTGCCAGCAGCTTAAGGTTTCAGGGGAATCAGCCCCAGCATTTT.

This clone has a single count. The chain employs TRBV10-3 and TRBJ2-4; TRBD2 agrees at 8 bases. CDR1 is ENHRY and CDR2 is SYGVKD in the germline V gene. Trimming cost V 6 bases and J 8 bases; bases outside gene matches: 9. The CDR3 extends over 14 amino acids. The DNA for the CDR3 is TGTGCCATCAGCCCCGGGGGGGGCAGGTACATTCAGTACTTC. Its protein product is CAISPGGGRYIQYF.

To note about this clone: The junction and the germline gene differ at one end; a read error may be behind it. The V and J genes are TRBV5-5 and TRBJ1-2; D remains ambiguous. The germline V gene encodes CDR1 SGHKS and CDR2 YYEKEE (reference sequence). The length of the CDR3 is 12 residues. The CDR3 DNA sequence: TGTGCCAGCAGCTTCCCTAAGTATGGCTACACCTTC. Its translation is CASSFPKYGYTF.

The genes are TRBV11-2 and TRBJ2-7; 11 bases match TRBD2. The V gene end was trimmed by 4 bases and the J gene end by 5 bases; junction bases not matched to a gene: 7. The CDR3 spans 15 residues. The V gene's germline CDR1 is SGHAT and CDR2 FQNNGV. The DNA for the CDR3 is TGTGCCAGCAGCTCCAGACTAGCGGGGTACCACGAGCAGTACTTC. This codes for CASSSRLAGYHEQYF.

The genes are TRBV7-2 and TRBJ1-1; D possibly corresponds to TRBD1 (6 bases). Germline CDR1 is SGHTA and CDR2 is FQGNSA. The CDR3 spans 14 residues. Trimming pared 5 bases from V and 6 bases from J, leaving 16 bases between. CDR3 in amino acids: CASSRKTGPPEAFF. CDR3 nucleotides: TGTGCCAGCAGCCGGAAAACAGGGCCCCCTGAAGCTTTCTTT.

The chain couples TRBV6-5 to TRBJ2-7, with 11 bases lining up with TRBD1. Germline CDR1 and CDR2: MNHEY and SVGAGI. Trimming took 2 bases from V and 2 from J; bases not matched to a gene: 2. The CDR3 is 15 residues long. CDR3 sequence (DNA): TGTGCCAGCAGTTACGCGGGACAGGGGGCCTACGAGCAGTACTTC. Translated: CASSYAGQGAYEQYF.

The chain couples TRBV7-3 to TRBJ2-3; the match to TRBD2 covers 8 bases. The germline CDR1 and CDR2 sequences are SGHTA and FQGTGA. The CDR3 is made up of 15 amino acids. With 4 bases clipped from V and 2 bases from J, the junction kept 5 bases outside the gene matches. The CDR3 sequence: CASSSAGGVTDTQYF. Here the CDR3 DNA reads TGTGCCAGCAGCTCGGCCGGGGGGGTCACAGATACGCAGTATTTT.

Only a few counts were recorded for this clone. This sequence joins TRBV6-5 and TRBJ2-3; TRBD1 aligns across 8 bases. Germline CDR1 is MNHEY and CDR2 is SVGAGI. The CDR3 consists of 15 residues. Germline trimming cut 4 bases from V and 14 bases from J; bases unmatched to any gene: 17. The chain's CDR3 is CASSSGGFLINSRYF. The CDR3 DNA sequence: TGTGCCAGCAGTTCAGGGGGCTTCTTAATCAATAGTCGGTATTTT.

The chain couples TRBV11-2 to TRBJ2-1; perhaps TRBD2 as D (5 bases). The CDR3 is made up of 17 amino acids. V was clipped by 0 bases and J by 0 bases, with 12 bases between them. Looked up from germline, CDR1 is SGHAT and CDR2 is FQNNGV. The CDR3 bases are TGTGCCAGCAGCTTAGAAAGAGGACTCAGCTCCTACAATGAGCAGTTCTTC. Translating it yields CASSLERGLSSYNEQFF.

This clone was seen only a few times. This sequence joins TRBV20-1 and TRBJ1-2; D remains unclear. Germline V gives CDR1 DFQATT, CDR2 SNEGSKA (reference sequence). CDR3 length: 11 residues. V was shortened by 1 base and J by 8 bases, with 8 bases between the two germline ends. The CDR3, as DNA: TGCAGTGCTAGAGGGGAGAGCGGCTACACCTTC. Its protein is CSARGESGYTF.

The chain is built from TRBV6-5 and TRBJ2-7; 10 nucleotides align to TRBD2. The ends lost 5 bases at V and 3 bases at J; junction bases unmatched: 7. The CDR3 length is 15 residues. Looked up from germline, CDR1 is MNHEY and CDR2 is SVGAGI. CDR3 in DNA: TGTGCCAGCAGTCTAGTAGCGGGGGGCGTCTACGAGCAGTACTTC. This codes for CASSLVAGGVYEQYF.

The chain is built from TRBV14 and TRBJ2-3; D remains ambiguous. Germline-derived CDR1 and CDR2 are SGHDN and FVKESK. V lost 1 base to trimming and J lost 6 bases, with 14 bases between them. The CDR3 is 15 amino acids. This CDR3 is CASSQVTMSADTQYF. The CDR3 bases are TGTGCCAGCAGCCAAGTTACGATGTCAGCGGATACGCAGTATTTT.

The V call is TRBV19, the J call TRBJ1-2; tentatively, D is TRBD1 (6 bases). The V gene's germline CDR1 is LNHDA and CDR2 SQIVND (reference sequence). The length of the CDR3 is 13 residues. Trimming pared 6 bases from V and 7 bases from J, leaving 15 bases between. CDR3 DNA: TGTGCCAGTAGACGAGAGGGGGTCGGTGGCTACACCTTC. This gives the protein CASRREGVGGYTF.

V is TRBV4-3 and J is TRBJ2-7, with 8 bases aligning to TRBD2. Per germline, CDR1 LGHNA and CDR2 YSLEER. CDR3 length equals 16 residues. The J segment lost 0 bases and the V segment lost 4 bases, leaving 8 bases of the junction unmatched. The DNA for the CDR3 is TGCGCCAGCAGCCGGGAAGCGGGGGTCAGCTCCTACGAGCAGTACTTC. Translation: CASSREAGVSSYEQYF.

The chain employs TRBV30 and TRBJ1-1; no firm D call. V was trimmed by 4 bases and J by 1 base, leaving 7 bases between them. The V gene's germline CDR1 is GTSNPN and CDR2 SVGIG (reference sequence). The length of the CDR3 is 12 residues. CDR3 DNA: TGTGCCTGGAATCCGGGGAACACTGAAGCTTTCTTT. It codes for CAWNPGNTEAFF.

This chain links TRBV30 with TRBJ1-1; perhaps TRBD1 as D (5 bases). This CDR3 contains 13 residues. V was shortened by 7 bases and J by 3 bases, with 15 bases between the two germline ends. Germline V lookup: CDR1 GTSNPN, CDR2 SVGIG (reference sequence). The CDR3 nucleotides are TGTGCCTCCCAGGACAAAGCGTACACTGAAGCTTTCTTT. Its translation: CASQDKAYTEAFF.